This passage covers 12 T cell receptor beta chains from one sample sequenced in a study of cytomegalovirus exposure and HLA in healthy donors. PCR amplification relied on 60 Vbeta primers (plus 13 Jbeta primers). Method: immunoSEQ multiplex PCR; TCRdb's copy keeps in-frame clones and lacks some. This sample's clone table lists around 97,000 clones. Sample: PBMCs. These receptors all come from a man aged 35-49 years in good health and CMV-seronegative.

The chain uses TRBV6-5 and TRBJ2-5; D perhaps matches TRBD1 (6 bases). The CDR3 loop spans 13 amino acids. Germline CDR1 is MNHEY and CDR2 is SVGAGI. Between the trimmed V and J ends, which lost 5 bases and 5 bases, there was a span of 12 bases. The CDR3 reads CASSLRGGETQYF. CDR3 nucleotide sequence: TGTGCCAGCAGTCTCAGGGGCGGGGAGACCCAGTACTTC.

The chain joins TRBV19 to TRBJ2-5; 8 bases map to TRBD1. Looked up from germline, CDR1 is LNHDA and CDR2 is SQIVND (reference sequence). The CDR3 runs to 14 residues. J lost 5 bases, V lost 4 bases, and 6 bases had no gene match. DNA of the CDR3: TGTGCCAGTAGTACGGGACAGGAGCACGAGACCCAGTACTTC. It specifies CASSTGQEHETQYF.

CDR3 region: CASSRFAPGQGLTGNTIYF. The CDR3 coding sequence is TGTGCCAGCAGCCGATTTGCCCCTGGACAGGGGTTGACTGGAAACACCATATATTTT. The V and J genes are TRBV7-2 and TRBJ1-3; TRBD1 aligns across 9 bases. The CDR3 is made up of 19 amino acids. Looked up from germline, CDR1 is SGHTA and CDR2 is FQGNSA. Trimming removed 5 bases from V and 2 bases from J; junction bases left unmatched: 16.

The chain links TRBV12-5 to TRBJ2-2; D is perhaps TRBD1 (7 bases). The V end was cut by 0 bases, the J end by 4 bases, with 15 bases between. The germline gives CDR1 LGHNT, CDR2 FRNRAP. This CDR3 is built from 17 residues. DNA for the CDR3: TGTGCTAGTGGTTTGGTACGGCAGGGGGGTATCACCGGGGAGCTGTTTTTT. Protein sequence: CASGLVRQGGITGELFF.

V gene TRBV7-8 combines with J gene TRBJ1-5, with 9 bases aligning to TRBD1. The junction had 6 bases not matched to a gene; V was cut back by 3 bases and J by 6 bases. Germline CDR1 and CDR2: SGHVS and FQNEAQ. The CDR3 extends over 15 amino acids. The CDR3 coding sequence is TGTGCCAGCAGCTTCGATACAGGGGGCAGTCAGCCCCAGCATTTT. The encoded protein is CASSFDTGGSQPQHF.

The chain recombines TRBV28 with TRBJ1-1; TRBD1 might be the D (5 bases). Trimming pared 6 bases from V and 1 base from J, leaving 12 bases between. CDR3 length equals 14 residues. CDR1 is MDHEN, CDR2 SYDVKM, per germline. The CDR3 region has the DNA TGTGCCAGCAGGTCGGGGGATTCGAACACTGAAGCTTTCTTT. This translates into CASRSGDSNTEAFF.

V usage is TRBV7-2 and J usage is TRBJ2-2; D is unresolved. V lost 5 bases and J 2 bases, leaving 6 bases between the germline ends. The germline V gene has CDR1 SGHTA and CDR2 FQGNSA. This CDR3 region has 13 residues. The CDR3 DNA sequence: TGTGCCAGCAGCCCAAAAAACACCGGGGAGCTGTTTTTT. It translates to CASSPKNTGELFF.

The chain joins TRBV5-1 to TRBJ2-7; TRBD1 agrees at 9 bases. This CDR3 is built from 14 residues. Trimming cost V 3 bases and J 7 bases; bases outside gene matches: 8. CDR1 is SGHRS and CDR2 is YFSETQ in the germline V gene. This CDR3 is CASSSGQGLGEQYF. Here the CDR3 DNA reads TGCGCCAGCAGCTCGGGACAGGGCTTAGGAGAGCAGTACTTC.

As DNA, the CDR3 is TGTGCCAGCAGCTTATTTGCGGGAGATGAGCAGTTCTTC. Amino acids: CASSLFAGDEQFF. The chain employs TRBV7-8 and TRBJ2-1; TRBD2 agrees at 7 bases. The V and J ends lost 2 bases and 8 bases, in that order; junction bases with no gene match: 3. CDR1 is SGHVS and CDR2 is FQNEAQ in the germline V gene. The CDR3 is made up of 13 amino acids.

The V gene is TRBV11-2, the J gene TRBJ2-1; 11 bases are shared with TRBD1. V dropped 3 bases and J dropped 3; count of bases not matched to a gene: 1. The germline CDR1 and CDR2 sequences are SGHAT and FQNNGV. CDR3 length equals 15 residues. CDR3 DNA sequence: TGTGCCAGCAGCTTCGGGACAGGGGGCTACAATGAGCAGTTCTTC. Protein product: CASSFGTGGYNEQFF.

The chain carries TRBV5-3 and TRBJ2-7; 10 bases line up with TRBD1. TRBV5-3 has ORF status, its function being uncertain. The V segment lost 4 bases and the J segment 10 bases; nucleotides outside the gene matches: 5. The CDR3 extends over 12 amino acids. This chain's CDR3 is CARSDRTGGQYF. The CDR3 nucleotides are TGTGCCAGAAGCGACAGGACAGGGGGACAGTACTTC.

V and J are TRBV2 and TRBJ2-1, with 7 bases identical to TRBD1. CDR3 length equals 14 residues. The germline gives CDR1 SNHLY, CDR2 FYNNEI. V shed 5 bases, J shed 1 base, and the junction held 2 bases outside the gene matches. CDR3 in DNA: TGTGCCAGCAGTCTGGACAGGTCCTACAATGAGCAGTTCTTC. Translating it yields CASSLDRSYNEQFF.